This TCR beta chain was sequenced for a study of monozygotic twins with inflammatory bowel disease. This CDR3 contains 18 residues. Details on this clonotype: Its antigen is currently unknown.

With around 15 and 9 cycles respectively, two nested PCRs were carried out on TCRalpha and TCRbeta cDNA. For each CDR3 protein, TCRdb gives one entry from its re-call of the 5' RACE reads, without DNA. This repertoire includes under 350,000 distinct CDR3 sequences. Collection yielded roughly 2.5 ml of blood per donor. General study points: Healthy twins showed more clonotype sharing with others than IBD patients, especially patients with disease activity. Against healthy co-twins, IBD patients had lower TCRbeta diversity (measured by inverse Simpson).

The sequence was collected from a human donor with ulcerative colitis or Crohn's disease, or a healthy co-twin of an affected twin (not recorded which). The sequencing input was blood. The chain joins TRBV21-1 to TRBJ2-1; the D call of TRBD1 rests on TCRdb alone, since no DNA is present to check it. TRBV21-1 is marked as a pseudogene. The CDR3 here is CASSSIPPDRACYNEQFF.